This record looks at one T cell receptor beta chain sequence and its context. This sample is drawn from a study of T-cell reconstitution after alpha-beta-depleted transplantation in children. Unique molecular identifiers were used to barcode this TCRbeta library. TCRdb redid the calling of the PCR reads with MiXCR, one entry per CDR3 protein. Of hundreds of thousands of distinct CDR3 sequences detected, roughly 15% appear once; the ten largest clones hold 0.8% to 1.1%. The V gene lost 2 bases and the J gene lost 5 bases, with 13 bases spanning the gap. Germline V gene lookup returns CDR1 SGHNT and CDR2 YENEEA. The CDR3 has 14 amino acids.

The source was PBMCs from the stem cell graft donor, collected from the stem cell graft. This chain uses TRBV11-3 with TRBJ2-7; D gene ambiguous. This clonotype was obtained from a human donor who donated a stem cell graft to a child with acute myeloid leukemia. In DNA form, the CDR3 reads TGTGCCAGCAGCTTAACTGCAGCCTCGGACGAGCAGTACTTC. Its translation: CASSLTAASDEQYF.